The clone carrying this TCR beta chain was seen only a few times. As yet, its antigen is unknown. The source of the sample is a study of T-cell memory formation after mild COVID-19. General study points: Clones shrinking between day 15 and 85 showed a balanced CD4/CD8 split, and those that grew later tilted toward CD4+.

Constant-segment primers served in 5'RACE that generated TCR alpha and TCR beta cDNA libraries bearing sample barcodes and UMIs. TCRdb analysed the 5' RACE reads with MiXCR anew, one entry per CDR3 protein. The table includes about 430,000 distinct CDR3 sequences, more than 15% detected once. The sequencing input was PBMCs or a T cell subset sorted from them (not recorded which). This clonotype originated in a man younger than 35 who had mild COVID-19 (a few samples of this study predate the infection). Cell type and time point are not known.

For the CDR3, the DNA is TGTGCCACCGGGACAGAAGTCAATCAGCCCCAGCATTTT. As protein: CATGTEVNQPQHF. This chain connects TRBV15 to TRBJ1-5, with TRBD1 matching 7 bases. The CDR3 totals 13 residues. Germline values: CDR1 LNHNV, CDR2 YYDKDF (reference sequence). V lost 8 bases, J lost 3 bases, and 4 bases stayed unmatched.